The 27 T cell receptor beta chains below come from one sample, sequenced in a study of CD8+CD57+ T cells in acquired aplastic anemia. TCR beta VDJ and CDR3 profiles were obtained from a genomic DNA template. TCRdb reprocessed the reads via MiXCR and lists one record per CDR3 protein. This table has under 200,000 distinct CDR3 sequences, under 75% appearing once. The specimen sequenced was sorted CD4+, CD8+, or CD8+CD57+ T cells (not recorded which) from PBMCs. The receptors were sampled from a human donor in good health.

The CDR3 region is CATKAQGTNTEAFF. The CDR3 DNA sequence: TGTGCCACCAAAGCTCAGGGAACGAACACTGAAGCTTTCTTT. The J gene is TRBJ1-1, the V gene TRBV7-2; maybe TRBD1 (5 bases). The CDR3 contains 14 residues. Germline assignment: CDR1 SGHTA and CDR2 FQGNSA. Trimming took off 10 bases at V and 1 base at J, with 16 bases between the two ends.

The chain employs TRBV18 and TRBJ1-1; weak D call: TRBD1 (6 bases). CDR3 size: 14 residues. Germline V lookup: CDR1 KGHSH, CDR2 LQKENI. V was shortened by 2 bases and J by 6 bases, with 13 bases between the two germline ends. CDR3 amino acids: CASSPVQGGPEAFF. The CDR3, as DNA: TGTGCCAGCTCACCAGTTCAAGGGGGGCCTGAAGCTTTCTTT.

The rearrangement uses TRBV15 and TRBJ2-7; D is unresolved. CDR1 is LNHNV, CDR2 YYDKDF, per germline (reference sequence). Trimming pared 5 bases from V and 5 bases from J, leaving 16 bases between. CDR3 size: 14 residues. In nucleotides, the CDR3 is TGTGCCACCAGCGGGGATCCCGAAGGGCACGAGCAGTACTTC. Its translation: CATSGDPEGHEQYF.

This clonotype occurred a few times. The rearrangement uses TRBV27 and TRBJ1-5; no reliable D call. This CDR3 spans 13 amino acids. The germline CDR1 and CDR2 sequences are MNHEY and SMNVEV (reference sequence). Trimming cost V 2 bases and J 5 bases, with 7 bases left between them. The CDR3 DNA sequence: TGTGCCAGCAGTTTAGGTCGGTATCAGCCCCAGCATTTT. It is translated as CASSLGRYQPQHF.

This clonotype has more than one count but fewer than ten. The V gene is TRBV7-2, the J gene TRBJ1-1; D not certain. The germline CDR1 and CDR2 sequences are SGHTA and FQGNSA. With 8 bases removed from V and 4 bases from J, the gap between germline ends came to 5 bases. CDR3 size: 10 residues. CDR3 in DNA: TGTGCCAGCTCTCTCACTGAAGCTTTCTTT. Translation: CASSLTEAFF.

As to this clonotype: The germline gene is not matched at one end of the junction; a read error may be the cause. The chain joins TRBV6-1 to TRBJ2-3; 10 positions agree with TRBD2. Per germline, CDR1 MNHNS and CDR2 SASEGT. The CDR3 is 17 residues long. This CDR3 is CAISDPPSGGLADTQYF. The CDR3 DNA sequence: TGTGCCATCAGTGACCCGCCTAGCGGGGGATTAGCAGATACGCAGTATTTT.

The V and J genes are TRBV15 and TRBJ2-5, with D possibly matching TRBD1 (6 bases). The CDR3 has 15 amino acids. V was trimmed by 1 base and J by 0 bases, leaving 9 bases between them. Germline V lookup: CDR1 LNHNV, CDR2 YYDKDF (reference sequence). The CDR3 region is CATSRADRYQETQYF. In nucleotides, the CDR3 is TGTGCCACCAGCAGAGCTGACAGGTACCAAGAGACCCAGTACTTC.

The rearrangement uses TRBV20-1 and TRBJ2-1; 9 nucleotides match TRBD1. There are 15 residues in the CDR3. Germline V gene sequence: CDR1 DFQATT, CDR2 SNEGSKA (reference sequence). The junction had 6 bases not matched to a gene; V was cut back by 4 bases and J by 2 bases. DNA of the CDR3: TGCAGTGCTACGGAGGGACAGGGTGCCTACAATGAGCAGTTCTTC. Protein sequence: CSATEGQGAYNEQFF.

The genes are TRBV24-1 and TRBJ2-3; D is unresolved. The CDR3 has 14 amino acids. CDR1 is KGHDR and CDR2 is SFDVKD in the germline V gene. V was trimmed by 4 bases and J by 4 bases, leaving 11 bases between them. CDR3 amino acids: CATSDSSRADTQYF. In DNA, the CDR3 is TGTGCCACCAGTGACTCATCTAGAGCAGATACGCAGTATTTT.

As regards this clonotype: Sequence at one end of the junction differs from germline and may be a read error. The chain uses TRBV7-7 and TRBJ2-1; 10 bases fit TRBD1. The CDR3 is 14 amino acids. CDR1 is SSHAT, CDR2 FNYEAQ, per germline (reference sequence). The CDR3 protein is CASSKDRGWGEQFF. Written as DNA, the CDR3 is TGTGCTAGCAGCAAGGACAGGGGGTGGGGTGAGCAGTTCTTC.

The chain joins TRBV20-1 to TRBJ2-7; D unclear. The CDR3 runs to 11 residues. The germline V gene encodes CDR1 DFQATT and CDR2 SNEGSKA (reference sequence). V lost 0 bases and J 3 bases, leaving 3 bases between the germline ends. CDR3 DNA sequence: TGCAGTGCTAGAGAGGACTACGAGCAGTACTTC. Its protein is CSAREDYEQYF.

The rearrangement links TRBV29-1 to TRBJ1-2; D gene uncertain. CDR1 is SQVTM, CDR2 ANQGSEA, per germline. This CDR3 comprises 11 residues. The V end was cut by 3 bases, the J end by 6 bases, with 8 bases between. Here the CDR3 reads CSVDSRNGYTF. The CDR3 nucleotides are TGCAGCGTTGATTCTAGGAATGGCTACACCTTC.

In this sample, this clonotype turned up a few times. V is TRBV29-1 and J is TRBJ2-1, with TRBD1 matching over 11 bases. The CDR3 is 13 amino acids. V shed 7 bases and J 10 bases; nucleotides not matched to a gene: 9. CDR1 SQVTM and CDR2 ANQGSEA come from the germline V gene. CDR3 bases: TGCAGCGGGGACAGGGGGGTGAGGGGGGAGCAGTTCTTC. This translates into CSGDRGVRGEQFF.

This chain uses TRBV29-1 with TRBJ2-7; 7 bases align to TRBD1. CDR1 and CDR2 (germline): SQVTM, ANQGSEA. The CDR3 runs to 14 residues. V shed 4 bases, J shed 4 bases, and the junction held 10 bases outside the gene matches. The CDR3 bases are TGCAGCGTTGTTGACCGGGACAGAGGGTACGAGCAGTACTTC. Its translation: CSVVDRDRGYEQYF.

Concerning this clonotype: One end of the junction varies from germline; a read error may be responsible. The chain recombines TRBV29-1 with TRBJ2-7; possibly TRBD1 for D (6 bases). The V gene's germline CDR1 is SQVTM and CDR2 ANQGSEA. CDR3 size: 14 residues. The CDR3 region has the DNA TGCAGCGTTCTGACAGGTACCCTAGGGTACGGGCAGTACTTC. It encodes CSVLTGTLGYGQYF.

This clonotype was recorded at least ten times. This CDR3 reads CASVAGEVGEQFF. The CDR3 DNA is TGTGCCAGCGTAGCGGGAGAAGTCGGTGAGCAGTTCTTC. This chain joins TRBV4-2 and TRBJ2-1, with 9 positions matching TRBD2. V lost 8 bases and J lost 9; bases outside the gene matches: 8. CDR3 length equals 13 residues. Germline V gene sequence: CDR1 LGHNA, CDR2 YNFKEQ.

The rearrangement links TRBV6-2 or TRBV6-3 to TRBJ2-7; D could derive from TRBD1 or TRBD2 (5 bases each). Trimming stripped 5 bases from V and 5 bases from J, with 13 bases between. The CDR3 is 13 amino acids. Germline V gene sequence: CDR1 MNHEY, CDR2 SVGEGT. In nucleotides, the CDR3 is TGTGCCAGCAGTCGACGGGACGTAGACGAGCAGTACGTC. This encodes CASSRRDVDEQYV.

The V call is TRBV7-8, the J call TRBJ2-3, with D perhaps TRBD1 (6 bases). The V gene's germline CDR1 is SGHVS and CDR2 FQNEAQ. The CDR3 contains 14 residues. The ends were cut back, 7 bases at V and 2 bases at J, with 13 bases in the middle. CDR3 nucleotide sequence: TGTGCCAGCACCTTGGACAGAAACACAGATACGCAGTATTTT. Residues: CASTLDRNTDTQYF.

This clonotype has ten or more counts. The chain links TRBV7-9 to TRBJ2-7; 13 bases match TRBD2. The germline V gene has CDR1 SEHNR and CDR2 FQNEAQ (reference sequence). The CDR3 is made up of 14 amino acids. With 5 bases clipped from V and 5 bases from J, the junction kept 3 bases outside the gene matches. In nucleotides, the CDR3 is TGTGCCAGCAGCCGACTAGCGGGAGGCCACGAGCAGTACTTC. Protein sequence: CASSRLAGGHEQYF.

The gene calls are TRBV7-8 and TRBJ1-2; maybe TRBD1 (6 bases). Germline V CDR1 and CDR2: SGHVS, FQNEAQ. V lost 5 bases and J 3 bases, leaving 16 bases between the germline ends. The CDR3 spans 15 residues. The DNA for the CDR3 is TGTGCCAGCAGCGGGGGCCCGCCCGCTGACTATGGCTACACCTTC. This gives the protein CASSGGPPADYGYTF.

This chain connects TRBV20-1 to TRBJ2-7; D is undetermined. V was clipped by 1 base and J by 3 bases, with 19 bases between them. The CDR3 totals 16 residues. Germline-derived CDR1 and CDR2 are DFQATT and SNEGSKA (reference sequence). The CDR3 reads CSARGSLRPSNYEQYF. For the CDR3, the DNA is TGCAGTGCTAGAGGGTCCCTACGGCCATCAAACTACGAGCAGTACTTC.

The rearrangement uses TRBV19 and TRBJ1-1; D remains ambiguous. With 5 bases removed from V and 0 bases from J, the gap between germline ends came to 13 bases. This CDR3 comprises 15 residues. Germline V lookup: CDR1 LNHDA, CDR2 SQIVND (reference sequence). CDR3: CASSQQSYMNTEAFF. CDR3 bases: TGTGCCAGTAGTCAACAGAGTTACATGAACACTGAAGCTTTCTTT.

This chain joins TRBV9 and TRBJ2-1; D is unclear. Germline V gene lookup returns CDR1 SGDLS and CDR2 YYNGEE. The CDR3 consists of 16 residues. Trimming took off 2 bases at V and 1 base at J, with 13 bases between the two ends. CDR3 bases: TGTGCCAGCAGCGTCGGGTCTGGGAAGTCCTACAATGAGCAGTTCTTC. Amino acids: CASSVGSGKSYNEQFF.

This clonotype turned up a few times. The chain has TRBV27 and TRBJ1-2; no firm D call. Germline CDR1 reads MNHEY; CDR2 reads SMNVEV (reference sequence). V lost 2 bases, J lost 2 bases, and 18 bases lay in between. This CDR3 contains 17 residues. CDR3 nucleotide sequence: TGTGCCAGCAGTTTAGACCCCAATGGATTCGACAACTATGGCTACACCTTC. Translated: CASSLDPNGFDNYGYTF.

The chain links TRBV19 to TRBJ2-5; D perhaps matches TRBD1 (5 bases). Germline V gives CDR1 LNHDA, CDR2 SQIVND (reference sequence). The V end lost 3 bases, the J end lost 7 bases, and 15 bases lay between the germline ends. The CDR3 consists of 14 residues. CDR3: CASSISERGGTQYF. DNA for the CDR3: TGTGCCAGTAGTATCTCCGAAAGGGGTGGGACCCAGTACTTC.

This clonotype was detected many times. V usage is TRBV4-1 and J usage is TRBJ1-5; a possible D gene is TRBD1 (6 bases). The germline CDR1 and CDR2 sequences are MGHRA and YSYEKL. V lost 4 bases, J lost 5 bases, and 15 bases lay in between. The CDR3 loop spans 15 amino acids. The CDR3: CASSRGRGEDQPQHF. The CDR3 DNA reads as TGCGCCAGCAGCCGGGGCAGGGGTGAGGATCAGCCCCAGCATTTT.

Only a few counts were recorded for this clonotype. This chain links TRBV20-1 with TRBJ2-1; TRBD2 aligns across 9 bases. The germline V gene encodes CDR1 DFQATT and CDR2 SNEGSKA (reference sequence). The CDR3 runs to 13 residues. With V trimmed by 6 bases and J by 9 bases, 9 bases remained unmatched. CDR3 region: CSAPRTSVSEQFF. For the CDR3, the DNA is TGCAGTGCCCCCCGGACTAGCGTCAGTGAGCAGTTCTTC.